These 4 T cell receptor beta chains were all obtained from the same sample, sequenced in a study of blood T cell repertoires in COVID-19. Some clones are missing from TCRdb's copy, which holds only in-frame ones; the method was immunoSEQ multiplex PCR. Among tens of thousands of clones listed, around nine tenths were seen once. Material: peripheral blood. All receptors derive from a woman older than 75 with active or convalescent COVID-19.

The chain recombines TRBV4-2 with TRBJ1-3; TRBD1 aligns across 9 bases. CDR3 length: 19 amino acids. With 0 bases clipped from V and 3 bases from J, the junction kept 12 bases outside the gene matches. Germline V gives CDR1 LGHNA, CDR2 YNFKEQ. The CDR3: CASSQDGSWDRVNGNTIYF. The CDR3 coding sequence is TGTGCCAGCAGCCAAGATGGATCGTGGGACAGGGTTAATGGAAACACCATATATTTT.

The chain joins TRBV6-2 or TRBV6-3 to TRBJ2-7; perhaps TRBD2 as D (7 bases). This CDR3 is 15 amino acids long. V was pared by 4 bases and J by 3 bases, with 16 bases between. Per the germline V gene, CDR1 is MNHEY and CDR2 is SVGEGT. Written as DNA, the CDR3 is TGTGCCAGCAGTTCTGCTCCGGGGGGACACTACGAGCAGTACTTC. Translation gives CASSSAPGGHYEQYF.

This chain uses TRBV7-3 with TRBJ2-7, with D tentatively TRBD2 (6 bases). Trimming left V 2 bases short and J 2 bases short, with 13 bases between. The CDR3 spans 15 residues. Per the germline V gene, CDR1 is SGHTA and CDR2 is FQGTGA. CDR3 DNA: TGTGCCAGCAGCTTAGGGCGGGGTTCGCCCTACGAGCAGTACTTC. Translating it yields CASSLGRGSPYEQYF.

A single count supports this clone. This chain links TRBV7-2 with TRBJ1-6; D unresolved. This CDR3 is 14 amino acids long. The germline CDR1 and CDR2 sequences are SGHTA and FQGNSA. V lost 1 base, J lost 8 bases, and 9 bases lay in between. CDR3 loop: CASSLGIGDSPLHF. CDR3 coding DNA: TGTGCCAGCAGCTTAGGGATAGGAGATTCACCCCTCCACTTT.